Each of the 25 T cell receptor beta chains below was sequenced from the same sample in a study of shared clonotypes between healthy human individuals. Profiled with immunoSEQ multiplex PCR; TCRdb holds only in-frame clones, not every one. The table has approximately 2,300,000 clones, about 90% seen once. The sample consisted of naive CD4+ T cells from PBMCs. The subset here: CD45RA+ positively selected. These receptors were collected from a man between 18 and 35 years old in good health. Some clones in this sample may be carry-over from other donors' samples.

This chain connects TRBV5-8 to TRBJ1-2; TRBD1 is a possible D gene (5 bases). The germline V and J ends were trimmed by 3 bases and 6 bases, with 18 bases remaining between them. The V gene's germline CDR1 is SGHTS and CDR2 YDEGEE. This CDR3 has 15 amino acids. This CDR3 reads CASSYPGAAGHGYTF. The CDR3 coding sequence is TGTGCCAGCAGCTACCCCGGGGCAGCGGGACATGGCTACACCTTC.

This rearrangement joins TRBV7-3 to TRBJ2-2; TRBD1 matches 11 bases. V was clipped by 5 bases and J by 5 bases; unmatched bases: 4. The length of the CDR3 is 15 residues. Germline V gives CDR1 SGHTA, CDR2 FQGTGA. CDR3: CASSRTGGSTGELFF. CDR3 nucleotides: TGTGCCAGCAGCCGGACAGGGGGCAGTACCGGGGAGCTGTTTTTT. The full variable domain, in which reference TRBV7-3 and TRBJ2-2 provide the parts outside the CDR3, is GAGVSQTPSNKVTEKGKYVELRCDPISGHTALYWYRQSLGQGPEFLIYFQGTGAADDSGLPNDRFFAVRPEGSVSTLKIQRTERGDSAVYLCASSRTGGSTGELFFGEGSRLTVL.

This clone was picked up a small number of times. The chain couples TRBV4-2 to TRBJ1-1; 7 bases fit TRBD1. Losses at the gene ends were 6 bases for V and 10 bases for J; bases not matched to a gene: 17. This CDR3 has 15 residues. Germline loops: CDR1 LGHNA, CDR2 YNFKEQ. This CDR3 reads CASSRRDRARLGAFF. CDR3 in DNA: TGTGCCAGCAGTCGACGAGACAGGGCTCGATTGGGAGCTTTCTTT.

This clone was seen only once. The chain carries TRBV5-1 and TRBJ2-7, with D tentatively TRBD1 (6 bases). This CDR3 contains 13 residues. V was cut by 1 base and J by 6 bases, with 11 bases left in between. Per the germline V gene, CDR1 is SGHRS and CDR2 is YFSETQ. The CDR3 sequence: CASSLHRDGEQYF. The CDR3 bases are TGCGCCAGCAGCTTGCACAGGGACGGCGAGCAGTACTTC.

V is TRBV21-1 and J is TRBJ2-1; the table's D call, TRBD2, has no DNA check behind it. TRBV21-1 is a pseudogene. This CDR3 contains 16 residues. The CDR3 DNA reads TGTGCCAGCAGCAAAGAGCTAGCGGGAGGGCCGGGTGAGCAGTTCTTC. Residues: CASSKELAGGPGEQFF.

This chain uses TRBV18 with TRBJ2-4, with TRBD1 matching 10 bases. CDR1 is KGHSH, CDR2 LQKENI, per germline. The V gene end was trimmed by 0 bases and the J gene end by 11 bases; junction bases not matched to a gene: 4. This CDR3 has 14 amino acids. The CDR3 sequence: CASSPPGQGIVQYF. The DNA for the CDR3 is TGTGCCAGCTCACCACCGGGACAGGGGATCGTTCAGTACTTC.

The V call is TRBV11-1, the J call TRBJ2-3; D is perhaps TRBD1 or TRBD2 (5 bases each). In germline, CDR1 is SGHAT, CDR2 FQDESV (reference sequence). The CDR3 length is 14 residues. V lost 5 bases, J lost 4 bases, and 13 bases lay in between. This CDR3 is CASSPWDGADTQYF. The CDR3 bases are TGTGCCAGCAGCCCCTGGGACGGGGCAGATACGCAGTATTTT.

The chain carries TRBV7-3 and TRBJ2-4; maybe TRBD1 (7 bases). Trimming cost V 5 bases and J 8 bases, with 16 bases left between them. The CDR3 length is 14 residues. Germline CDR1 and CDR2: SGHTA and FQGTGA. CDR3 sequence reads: CASSPNRGGDIQYF. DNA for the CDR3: TGTGCCAGCAGCCCTAACAGGGGCGGGGACATTCAGTACTTC.

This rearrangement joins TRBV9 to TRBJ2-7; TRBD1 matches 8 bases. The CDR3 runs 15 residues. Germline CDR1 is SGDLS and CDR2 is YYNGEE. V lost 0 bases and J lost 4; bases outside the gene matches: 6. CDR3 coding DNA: TGTGCCAGCAGCGTAGGACAGGGGAGAAGGTACGAGCAGTACTTC. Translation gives CASSVGQGRRYEQYF. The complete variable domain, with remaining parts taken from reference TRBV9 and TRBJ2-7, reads DSGVTQTPKHLITATGQRVTLRCSPRSGDLSVYWYQQSLDQGLQFLIQYYNGEERAKGNILERFSAQQFPDLHSELNLSSLELGDSALYFCASSVGQGRRYEQYFGPGTRLTVT.

The CDR3 spells CASSDSSYGYTF. For the CDR3, the DNA is TGTGCCAGCAGTGACAGTTCTTATGGCTACACCTTC. The rearrangement joins TRBV6-1 to TRBJ1-2, with D uncertain. The CDR3 consists of 12 residues. The V end lost 3 bases, the J end lost 5 bases, and 7 bases lay between the germline ends. In germline, CDR1 is MNHNS, CDR2 SASEGT.

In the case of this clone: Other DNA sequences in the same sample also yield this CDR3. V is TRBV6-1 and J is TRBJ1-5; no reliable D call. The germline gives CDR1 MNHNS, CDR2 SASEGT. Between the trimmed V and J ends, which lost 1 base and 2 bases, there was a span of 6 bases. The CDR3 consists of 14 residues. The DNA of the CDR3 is TGTGCCAGCAGTGAAGTCTGGGGCAATCAGCCCCAGCATTTT. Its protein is CASSEVWGNQPQHF.

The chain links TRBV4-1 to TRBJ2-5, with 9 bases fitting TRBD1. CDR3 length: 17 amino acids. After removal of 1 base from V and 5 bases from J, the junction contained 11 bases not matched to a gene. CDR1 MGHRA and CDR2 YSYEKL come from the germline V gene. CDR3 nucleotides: TGCGCCAGCAGCCAAGCCCGAACAGGGGGCCTAAGGGAGACCCAGTACTTC. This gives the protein CASSQARTGGLRETQYF.

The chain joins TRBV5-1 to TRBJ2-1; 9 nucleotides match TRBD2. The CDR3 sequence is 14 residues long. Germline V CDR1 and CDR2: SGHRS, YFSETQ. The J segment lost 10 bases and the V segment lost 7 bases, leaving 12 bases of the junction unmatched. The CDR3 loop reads CASRWSSGIGEQFF. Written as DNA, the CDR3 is TGCGCCAGCCGATGGTCTAGCGGGATAGGGGAGCAGTTCTTC.

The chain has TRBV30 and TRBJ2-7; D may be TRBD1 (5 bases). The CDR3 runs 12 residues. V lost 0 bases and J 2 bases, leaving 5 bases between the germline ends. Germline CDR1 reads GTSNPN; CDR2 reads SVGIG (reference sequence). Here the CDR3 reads CAWSVGAYEQYF. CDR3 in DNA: TGTGCCTGGAGTGTAGGGGCCTACGAGCAGTACTTC.

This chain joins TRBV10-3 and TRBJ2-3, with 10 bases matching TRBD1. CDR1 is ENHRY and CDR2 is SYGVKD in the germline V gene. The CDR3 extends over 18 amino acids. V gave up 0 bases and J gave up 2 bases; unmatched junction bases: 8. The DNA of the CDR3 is TGTGCCATCAGTGAGTCGAAGGGGGGACAGGGGCACACAGATACGCAGTATTTT. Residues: CAISESKGGQGHTDTQYF.

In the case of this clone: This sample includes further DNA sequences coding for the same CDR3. This CDR3 reads CSVEGRQGSTDTQYF. The CDR3 bases are TGCAGCGTCGAGGGGCGACAGGGGAGCACAGATACGCAGTATTTT. V is TRBV29-1 and J is TRBJ2-3; 8 bases match TRBD1. The V gene end was trimmed by 6 bases and the J gene end by 0 bases; junction bases not matched to a gene: 8. CDR1 is SQVTM and CDR2 is ANQGSEA in the germline V gene. CDR3 length: 15 amino acids.

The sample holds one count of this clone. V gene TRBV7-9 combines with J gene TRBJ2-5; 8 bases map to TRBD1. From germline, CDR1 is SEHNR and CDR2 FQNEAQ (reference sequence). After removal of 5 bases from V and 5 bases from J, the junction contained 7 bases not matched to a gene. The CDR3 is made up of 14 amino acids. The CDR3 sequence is CASSPQGAKETQYF. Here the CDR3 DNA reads TGTGCCAGCAGCCCCCAGGGGGCAAAGGAGACCCAGTACTTC.

The CDR3 nucleotides read TGCGCCAGCAGCCAAGGCTGGAGCGACACTGAAGCTTTCTTT. Protein sequence: CASSQGWSDTEAFF. V and J are TRBV4-1 and TRBJ1-1; D is undetermined. CDR3 length: 14 amino acids. Germline assignment: CDR1 MGHRA and CDR2 YSYEKL. V lost 1 base and J lost 3, with 9 bases in between.

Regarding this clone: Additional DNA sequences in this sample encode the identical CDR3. DNA of the CDR3: TGCAGCGTTGGGGGGCGGGTCACAGATACGCAGTATTTT. It translates to CSVGGRVTDTQYF. The chain is built from TRBV29-1 and TRBJ2-3, with D perhaps TRBD1 (6 bases). V shed 4 bases and J shed 2 bases, with 10 bases lying between them. Germline-derived CDR1 and CDR2 are SQVTM and ANQGSEA. The CDR3 is 13 residues long.

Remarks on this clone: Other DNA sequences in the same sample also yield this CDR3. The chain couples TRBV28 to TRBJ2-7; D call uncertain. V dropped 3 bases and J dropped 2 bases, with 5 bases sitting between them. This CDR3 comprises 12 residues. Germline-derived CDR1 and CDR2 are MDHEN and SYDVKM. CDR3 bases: TGTGCCAGCAGTTTGCTAACCTACGAGCAGTACTTC. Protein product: CASSLLTYEQYF.

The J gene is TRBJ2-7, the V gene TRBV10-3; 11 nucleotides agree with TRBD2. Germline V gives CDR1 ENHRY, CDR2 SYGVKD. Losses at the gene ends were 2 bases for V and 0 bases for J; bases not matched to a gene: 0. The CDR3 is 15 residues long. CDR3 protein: CAISEGTSGSYEQYF. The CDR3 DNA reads TGTGCCATCAGTGAGGGGACTAGCGGCTCCTACGAGCAGTACTTC.

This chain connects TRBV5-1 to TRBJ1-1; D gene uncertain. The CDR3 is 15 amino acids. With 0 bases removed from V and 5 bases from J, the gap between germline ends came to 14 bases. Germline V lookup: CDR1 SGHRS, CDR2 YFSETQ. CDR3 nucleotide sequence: TGCGCCAGCAGCTTGGGGCAGACCGGTGTGACTGAAGCTTTCTTT. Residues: CASSLGQTGVTEAFF.

The CDR3 DNA is TGTGCCAGCAGTTTTCGGATACTCAGGACAGGGGGCGAAAACACTGAAGCTTTCTTT. This codes for CASSFRILRTGGENTEAFF. The genes are TRBV27 and TRBJ1-1, with 11 bases identical to TRBD1. V dropped 3 bases and J dropped 2; count of bases not matched to a gene: 14. The CDR3 loop spans 19 amino acids. The V gene's germline CDR1 is MNHEY and CDR2 SMNVEV (reference sequence).

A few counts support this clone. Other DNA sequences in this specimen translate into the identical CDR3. As DNA, the CDR3 is TGTGCCAGCAGGGGACAGGGTGGCAATCAGCCCCAGCATTTT. Its translation is CASRGQGGNQPQHF. The rearrangement joins TRBV28 to TRBJ1-5, with 9 bases that match TRBD1. The CDR3 runs to 14 residues. With 6 bases clipped from V and 2 bases from J, the junction kept 2 bases outside the gene matches. In germline, CDR1 is MDHEN, CDR2 SYDVKM.

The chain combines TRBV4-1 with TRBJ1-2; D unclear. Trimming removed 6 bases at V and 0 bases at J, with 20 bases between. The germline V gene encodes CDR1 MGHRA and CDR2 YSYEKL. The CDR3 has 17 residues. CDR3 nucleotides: TGCGCCAGCAGACTACTGGGGTCGGGCTCCTCTAACTATGGCTACACCTTC. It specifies CASRLLGSGSSNYGYTF.